This entry lists 3 T cell receptor beta chains sequenced from one sample in a study of blood T cells in healthy people across ages. Primed by a sample-barcoded 5' primer and a J-beta primer mix, a second PCR proceeded for about 7 to 11 cycles. TCRdb fed the 5' RACE reads into MiXCR, producing one record per CDR3 protein. The sample shows 1.5 million to 2 million distinct CDR3 sequences, roughly 27% of them seen only once. Input material: blood. The receptors originated from a woman in her twenties or thirties in good health.

As to this clonotype: This could be a read error, since a much larger clone is one nucleotide away. The rearrangement joins TRBV29-1 to TRBJ1-1; 7 positions agree with TRBD1. This CDR3 is built from 14 residues. In germline, CDR1 is SQVTM, CDR2 ANQGSEA. V lost 4 bases, J lost 0 bases, and 5 bases stayed unmatched. For the CDR3, the DNA is TGCAGCGTTGCCGTGACAGGGATGAACACTGAAGCTTTCTTT. Translating it yields CSVAVTGMNTEAFF.

This chain uses TRBV24-1 with TRBJ2-1; the match to TRBD1 covers 8 bases. CDR1 KGHDR and CDR2 SFDVKD come from the germline V gene. With 3 bases clipped from V and 1 base from J, the junction kept 4 bases outside the gene matches. The CDR3 extends over 16 amino acids. CDR3 sequence reads: CATSDLGDRSYNEQFF. Written as DNA, the CDR3 is TGTGCCACCAGTGATCTGGGGGACAGGTCCTACAATGAGCAGTTCTTC.

The sample holds a few counts of this clonotype. The gene calls are TRBV6-1 and TRBJ1-1; D gene ambiguous. This CDR3 region has 14 residues. V shed 6 bases and J shed 3 bases, with 14 bases lying between them. CDR1 and CDR2 from the germline V gene are MNHNS and SASEGT. The CDR3 here is CASSWKTIDTEAFF. DNA of the CDR3: TGTGCCAGCAGCTGGAAGACAATTGACACTGAAGCTTTCTTT.